The clone carrying this T cell receptor (beta chain) has only a few counts. The target antigen is unknown. The junction does not match germline at one end; this may be a read error. As to time point: persistent/refractory GD, antithyroid drugs over 5 years with positive TRAb. RNA extracted from PBMCs served as the sequencing template. Staff drew around 8.5 milliliters of peripheral blood into EDTA tubes. The source of the sample is a study of regulatory T cells in long-lasting Graves disease. Study at large: By definition, persistent Graves' disease involved antithyroid drugs for over 5 years alongside positive TSH receptor antibodies.

Building the TCR beta libraries relied on iRepertoire HTBI primers, and CDR3 regions underwent Arm-PCR. TCRdb redid the calling of the multiplex PCR reads with MiXCR, one entry per CDR3 protein. The table records roughly 450,000 distinct CDR3 sequences, around a fifth of them present only once. Study-wide points: Persistent patients had more shared public clonotypes (2,741) than new patients (about 870). Lower TCR diversity was seen in persistent Graves' patients than in newly diagnosed ones.

This CDR3 is 16 amino acids long. Germline V gene sequence: CDR1 SGHTA, CDR2 FQGNSA. The clonotype comes from a female donor with Graves disease. The sample consisted of peripheral blood mononuclear cells (PBMCs), taken when the disease was refractory, from a patient treated with antithyroid drugs. This chain links TRBV7-2 with TRBJ1-1; D possibly corresponds to TRBD1 (6 bases). CDR3 sequence reads: CASSLDQGLMNTEALF. Written as DNA, the CDR3 is TGTGCCAGCAGCTTAGACCAGGGGTTAATGAACACTGAAGCTCTCTTT.